This T cell receptor beta chain appears in the sequencing data of a study of cytomegalovirus exposure and HLA in healthy donors. Germline CDR1 GTSNPN, CDR2 SVGIG (reference sequence). The CDR3 runs 13 residues. V was shortened by 3 bases and J by 5 bases, with 13 bases between the two germline ends. Study-level results: Across all donors, roughly uniform sequencing depth was an assumption of the presence/absence analyses. The authors later found HLA-associated TCR beta chains more clonally expanded than equally common others. TCR beta V- and J-gene trimming, according to a later analysis, was linked to a missense DCLRE1C variant.

The PCR ran on 60 Vbeta and 13 Jbeta primers. In the source study's methods: Roughly 80 million unique TCR beta chains, roughly 11 million of them shared, were counted by a later analysis. TCRdb's table, derived via immunoSEQ multiplex PCR, lists solely in-frame clones and lacks some. That table supplies the V and J calls and clone size; D and trimming were determined from the DNA. The sample carries 90,000 to 120,000 clones, approximately 73% recorded once. Details on this clone: The antigen is not known.

The sequence was obtained from a man aged 25-45 years in good health and CMV-seronegative. Source material: PBMCs. V usage is TRBV30 and J usage is TRBJ1-1, with TRBD1 as a possible D gene (6 bases). The CDR3 DNA is TGTGCCTGGAGCCAGACAGGCTGGACTGAAGCTTTCTTT. Encoded protein: CAWSQTGWTEAFF.